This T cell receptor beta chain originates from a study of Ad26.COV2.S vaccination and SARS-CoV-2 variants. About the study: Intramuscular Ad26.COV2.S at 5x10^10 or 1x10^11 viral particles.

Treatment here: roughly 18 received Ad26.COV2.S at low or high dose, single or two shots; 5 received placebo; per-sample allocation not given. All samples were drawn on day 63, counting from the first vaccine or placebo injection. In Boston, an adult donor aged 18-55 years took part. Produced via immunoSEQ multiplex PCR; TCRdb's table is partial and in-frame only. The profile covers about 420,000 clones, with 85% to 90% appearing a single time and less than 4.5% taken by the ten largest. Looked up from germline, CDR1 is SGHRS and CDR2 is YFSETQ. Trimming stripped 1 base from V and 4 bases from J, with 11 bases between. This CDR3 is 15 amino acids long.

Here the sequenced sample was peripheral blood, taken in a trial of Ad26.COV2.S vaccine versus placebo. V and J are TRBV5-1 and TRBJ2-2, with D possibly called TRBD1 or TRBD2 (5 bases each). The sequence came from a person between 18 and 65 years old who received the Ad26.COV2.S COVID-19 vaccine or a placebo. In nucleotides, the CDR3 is TGCGCCAGCAGCTTGACCGGGGACCGCACCGGGGAGCTGTTTTTT. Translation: CASSLTGDRTGELFF. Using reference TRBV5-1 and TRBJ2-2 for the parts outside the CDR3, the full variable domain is KAGVTQTPRYLIKTRGQQVTLSCSPISGHRSVSWYQQTPGQGLQFLFEYFSETQRNKGNFPGRFSGRQFSNSRSEMNVSTLELGDSALYLCASSLTGDRTGELFFGEGSRLTVL.